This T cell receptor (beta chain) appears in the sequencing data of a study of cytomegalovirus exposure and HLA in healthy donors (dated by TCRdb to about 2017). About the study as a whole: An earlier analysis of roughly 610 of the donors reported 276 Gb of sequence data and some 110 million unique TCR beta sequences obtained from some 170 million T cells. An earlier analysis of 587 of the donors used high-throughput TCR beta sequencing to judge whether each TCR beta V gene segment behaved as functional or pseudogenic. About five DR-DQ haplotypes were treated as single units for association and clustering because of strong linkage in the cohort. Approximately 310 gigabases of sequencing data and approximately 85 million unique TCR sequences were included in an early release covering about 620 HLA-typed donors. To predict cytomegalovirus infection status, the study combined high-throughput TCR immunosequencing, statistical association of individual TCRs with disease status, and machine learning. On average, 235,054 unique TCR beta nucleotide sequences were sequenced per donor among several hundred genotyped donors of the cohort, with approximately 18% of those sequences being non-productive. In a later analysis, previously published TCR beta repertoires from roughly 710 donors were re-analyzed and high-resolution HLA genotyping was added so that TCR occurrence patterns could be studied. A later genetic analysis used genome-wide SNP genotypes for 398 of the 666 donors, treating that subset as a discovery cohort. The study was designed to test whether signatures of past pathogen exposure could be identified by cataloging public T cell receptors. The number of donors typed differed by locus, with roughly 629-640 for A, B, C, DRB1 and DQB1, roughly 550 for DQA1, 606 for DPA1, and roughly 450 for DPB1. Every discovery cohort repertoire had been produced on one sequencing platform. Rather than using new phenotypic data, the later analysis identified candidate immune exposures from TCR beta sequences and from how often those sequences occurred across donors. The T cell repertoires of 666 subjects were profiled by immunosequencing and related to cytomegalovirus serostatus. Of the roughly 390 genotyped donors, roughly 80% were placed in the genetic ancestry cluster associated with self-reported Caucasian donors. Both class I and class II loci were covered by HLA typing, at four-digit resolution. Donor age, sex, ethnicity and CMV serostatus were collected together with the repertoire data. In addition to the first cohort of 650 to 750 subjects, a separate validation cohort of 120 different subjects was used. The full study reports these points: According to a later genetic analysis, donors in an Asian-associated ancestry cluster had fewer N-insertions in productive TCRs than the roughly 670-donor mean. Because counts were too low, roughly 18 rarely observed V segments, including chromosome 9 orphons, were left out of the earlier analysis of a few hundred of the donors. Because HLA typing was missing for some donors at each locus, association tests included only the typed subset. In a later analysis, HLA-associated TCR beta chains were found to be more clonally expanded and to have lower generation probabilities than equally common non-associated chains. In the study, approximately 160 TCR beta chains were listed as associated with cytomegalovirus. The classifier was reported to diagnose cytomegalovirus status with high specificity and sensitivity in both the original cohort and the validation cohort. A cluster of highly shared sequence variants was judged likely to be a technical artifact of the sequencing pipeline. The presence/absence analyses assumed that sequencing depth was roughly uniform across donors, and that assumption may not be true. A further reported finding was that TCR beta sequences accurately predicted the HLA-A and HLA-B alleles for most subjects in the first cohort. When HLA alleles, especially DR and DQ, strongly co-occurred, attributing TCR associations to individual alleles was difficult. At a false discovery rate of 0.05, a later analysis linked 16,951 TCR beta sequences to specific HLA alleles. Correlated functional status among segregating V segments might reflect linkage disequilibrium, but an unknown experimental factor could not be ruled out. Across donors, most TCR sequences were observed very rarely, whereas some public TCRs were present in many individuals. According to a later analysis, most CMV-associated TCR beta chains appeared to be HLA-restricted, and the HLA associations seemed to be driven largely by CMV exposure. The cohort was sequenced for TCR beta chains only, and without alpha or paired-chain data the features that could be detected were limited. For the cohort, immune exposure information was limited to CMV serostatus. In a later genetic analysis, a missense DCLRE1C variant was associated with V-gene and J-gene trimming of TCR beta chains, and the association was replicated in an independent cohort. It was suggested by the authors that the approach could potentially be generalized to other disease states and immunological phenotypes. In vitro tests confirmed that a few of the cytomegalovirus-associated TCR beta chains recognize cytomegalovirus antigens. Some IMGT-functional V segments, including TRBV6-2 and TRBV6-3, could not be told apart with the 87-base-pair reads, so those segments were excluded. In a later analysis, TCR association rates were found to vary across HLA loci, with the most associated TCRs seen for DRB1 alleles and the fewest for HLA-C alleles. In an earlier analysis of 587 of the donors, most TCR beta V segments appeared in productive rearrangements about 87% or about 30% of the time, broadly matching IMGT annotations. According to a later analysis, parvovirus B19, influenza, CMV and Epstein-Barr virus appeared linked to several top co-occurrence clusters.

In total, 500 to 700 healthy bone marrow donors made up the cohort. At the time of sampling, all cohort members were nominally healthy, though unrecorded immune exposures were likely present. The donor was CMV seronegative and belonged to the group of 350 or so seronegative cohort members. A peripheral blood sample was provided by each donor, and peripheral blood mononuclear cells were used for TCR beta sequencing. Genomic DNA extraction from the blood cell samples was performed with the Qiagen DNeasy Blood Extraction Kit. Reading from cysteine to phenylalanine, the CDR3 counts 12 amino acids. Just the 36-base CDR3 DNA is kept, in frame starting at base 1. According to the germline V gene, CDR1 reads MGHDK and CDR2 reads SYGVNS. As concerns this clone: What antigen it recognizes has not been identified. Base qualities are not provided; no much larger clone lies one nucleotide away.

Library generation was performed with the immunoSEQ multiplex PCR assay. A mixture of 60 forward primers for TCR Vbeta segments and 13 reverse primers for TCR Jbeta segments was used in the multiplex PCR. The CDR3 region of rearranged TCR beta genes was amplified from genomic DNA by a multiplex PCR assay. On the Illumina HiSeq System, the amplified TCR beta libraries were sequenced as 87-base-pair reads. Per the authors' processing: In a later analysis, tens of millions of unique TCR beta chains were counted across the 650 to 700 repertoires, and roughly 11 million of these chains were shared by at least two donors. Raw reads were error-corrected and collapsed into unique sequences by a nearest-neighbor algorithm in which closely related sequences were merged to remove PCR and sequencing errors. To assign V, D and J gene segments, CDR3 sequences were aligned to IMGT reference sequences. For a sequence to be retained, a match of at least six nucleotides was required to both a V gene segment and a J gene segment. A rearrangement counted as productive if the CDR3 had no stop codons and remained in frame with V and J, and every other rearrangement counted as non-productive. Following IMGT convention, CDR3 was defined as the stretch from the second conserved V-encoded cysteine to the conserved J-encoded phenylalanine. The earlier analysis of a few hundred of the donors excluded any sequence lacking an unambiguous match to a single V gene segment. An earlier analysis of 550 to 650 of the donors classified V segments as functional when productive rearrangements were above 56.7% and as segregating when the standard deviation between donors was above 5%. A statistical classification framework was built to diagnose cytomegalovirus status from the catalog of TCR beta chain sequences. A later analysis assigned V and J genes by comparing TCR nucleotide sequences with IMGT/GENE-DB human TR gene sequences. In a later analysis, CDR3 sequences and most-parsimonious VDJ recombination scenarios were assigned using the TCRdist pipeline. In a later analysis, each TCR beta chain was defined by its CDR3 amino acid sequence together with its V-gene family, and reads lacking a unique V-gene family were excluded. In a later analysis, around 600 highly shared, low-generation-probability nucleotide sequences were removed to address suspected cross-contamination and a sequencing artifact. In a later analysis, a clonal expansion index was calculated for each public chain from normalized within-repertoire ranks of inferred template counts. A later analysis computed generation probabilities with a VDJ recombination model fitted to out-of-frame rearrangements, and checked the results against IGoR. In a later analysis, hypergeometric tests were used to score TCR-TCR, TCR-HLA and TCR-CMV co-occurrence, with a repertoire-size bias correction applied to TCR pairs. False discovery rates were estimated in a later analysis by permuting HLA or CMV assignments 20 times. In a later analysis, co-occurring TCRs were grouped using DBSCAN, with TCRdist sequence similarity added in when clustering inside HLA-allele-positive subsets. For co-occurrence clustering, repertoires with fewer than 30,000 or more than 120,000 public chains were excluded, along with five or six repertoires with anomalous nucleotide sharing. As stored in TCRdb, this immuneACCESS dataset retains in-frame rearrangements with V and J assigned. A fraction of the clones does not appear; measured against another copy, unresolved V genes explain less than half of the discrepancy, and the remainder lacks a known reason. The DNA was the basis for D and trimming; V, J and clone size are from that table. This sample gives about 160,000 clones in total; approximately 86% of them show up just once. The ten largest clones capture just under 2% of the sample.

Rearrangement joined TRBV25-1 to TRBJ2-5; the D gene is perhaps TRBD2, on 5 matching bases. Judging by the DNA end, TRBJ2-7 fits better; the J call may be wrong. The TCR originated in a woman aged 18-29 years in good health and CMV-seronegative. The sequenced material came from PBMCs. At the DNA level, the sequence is TGTGCCAGCAGTGAACCGGGGTACGAGCAGTACTTC. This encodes CASSEPGYEQYF.